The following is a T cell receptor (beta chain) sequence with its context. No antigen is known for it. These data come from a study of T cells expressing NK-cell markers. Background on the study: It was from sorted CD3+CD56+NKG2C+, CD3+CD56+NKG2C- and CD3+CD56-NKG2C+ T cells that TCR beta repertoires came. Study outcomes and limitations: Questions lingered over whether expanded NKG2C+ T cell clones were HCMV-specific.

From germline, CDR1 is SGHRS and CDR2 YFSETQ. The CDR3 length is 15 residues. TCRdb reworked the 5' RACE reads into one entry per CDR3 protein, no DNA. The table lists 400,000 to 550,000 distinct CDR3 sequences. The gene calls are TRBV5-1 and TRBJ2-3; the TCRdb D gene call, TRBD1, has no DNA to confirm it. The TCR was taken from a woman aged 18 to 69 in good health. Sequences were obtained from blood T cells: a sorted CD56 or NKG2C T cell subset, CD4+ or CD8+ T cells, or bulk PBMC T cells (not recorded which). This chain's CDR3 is CASSPGPTQRDTQYF.